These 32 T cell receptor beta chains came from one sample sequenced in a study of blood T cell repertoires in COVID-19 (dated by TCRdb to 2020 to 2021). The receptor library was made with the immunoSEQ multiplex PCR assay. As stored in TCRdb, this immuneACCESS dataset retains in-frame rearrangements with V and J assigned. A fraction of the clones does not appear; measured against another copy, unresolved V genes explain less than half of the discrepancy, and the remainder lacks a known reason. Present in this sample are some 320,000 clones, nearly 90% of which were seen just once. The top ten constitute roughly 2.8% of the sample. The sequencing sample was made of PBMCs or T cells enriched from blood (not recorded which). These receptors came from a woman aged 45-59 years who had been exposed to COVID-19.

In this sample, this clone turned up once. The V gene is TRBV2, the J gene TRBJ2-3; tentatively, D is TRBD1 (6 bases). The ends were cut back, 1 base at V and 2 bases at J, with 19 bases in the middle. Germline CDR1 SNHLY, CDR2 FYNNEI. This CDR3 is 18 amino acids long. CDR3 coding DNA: TGTGCCAGCAGTGAAGAACCCCCCAGGGGATTCCCCACAGATACGCAGTATTTT. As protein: CASSEEPPRGFPTDTQYF.

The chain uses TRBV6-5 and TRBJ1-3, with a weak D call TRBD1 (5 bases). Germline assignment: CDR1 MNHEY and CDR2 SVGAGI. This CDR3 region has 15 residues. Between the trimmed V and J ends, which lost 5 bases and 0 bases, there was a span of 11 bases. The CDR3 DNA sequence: TGTGCCAGCAGTCCGGGACTGACCTCTGGAAACACCATATATTTT. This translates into CASSPGLTSGNTIYF.

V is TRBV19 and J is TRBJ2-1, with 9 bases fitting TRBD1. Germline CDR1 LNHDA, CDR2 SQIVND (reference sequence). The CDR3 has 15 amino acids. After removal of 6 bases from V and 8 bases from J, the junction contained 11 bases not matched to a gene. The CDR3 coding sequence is TGTGCCAGTAGAACCGGGACAGGGTATTCGGATGAGCAGTTCTTC. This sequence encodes CASRTGTGYSDEQFF.

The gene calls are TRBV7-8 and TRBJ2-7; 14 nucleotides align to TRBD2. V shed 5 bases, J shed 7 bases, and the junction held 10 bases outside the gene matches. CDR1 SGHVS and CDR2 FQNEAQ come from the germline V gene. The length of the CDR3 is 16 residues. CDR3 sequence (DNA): TGTGCCAGCAGCGCCGGGACTAGCGGGGGCCCCAGTGAGCAGTACTTC. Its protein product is CASSAGTSGGPSEQYF.

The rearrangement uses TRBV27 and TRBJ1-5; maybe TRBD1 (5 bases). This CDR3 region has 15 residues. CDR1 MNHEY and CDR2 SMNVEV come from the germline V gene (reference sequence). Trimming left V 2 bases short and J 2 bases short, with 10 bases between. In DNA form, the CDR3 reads TGTGCCAGCAGTTTAGCTACAGGCGGCAATCAGCCCCAGCATTTT. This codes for CASSLATGGNQPQHF.

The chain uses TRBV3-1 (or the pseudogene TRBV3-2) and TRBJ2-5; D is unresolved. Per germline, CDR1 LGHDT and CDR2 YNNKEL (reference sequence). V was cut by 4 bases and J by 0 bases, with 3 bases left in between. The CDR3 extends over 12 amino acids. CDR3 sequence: CASSPNQETQYF. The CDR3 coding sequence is TGTGCCAGCAGCCCCAACCAAGAGACCCAGTACTTC.

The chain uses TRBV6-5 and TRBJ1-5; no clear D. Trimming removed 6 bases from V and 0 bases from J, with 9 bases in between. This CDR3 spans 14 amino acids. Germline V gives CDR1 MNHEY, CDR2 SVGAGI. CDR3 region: CASSAVPSNQPQHF. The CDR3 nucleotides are TGTGCCAGCAGCGCAGTCCCTAGCAATCAGCCCCAGCATTTT.

The CDR3 DNA sequence: TGTGCCTGGAAGTGGCAAGACTATGGCTACACCTTC. Amino acids: CAWKWQDYGYTF. This chain joins TRBV30 and TRBJ1-2; D remains ambiguous. This CDR3 region has 12 residues. Trimming stripped 4 bases from V and 3 bases from J, with 9 bases between. Germline-derived CDR1 and CDR2 are GTSNPN and SVGIG (reference sequence).

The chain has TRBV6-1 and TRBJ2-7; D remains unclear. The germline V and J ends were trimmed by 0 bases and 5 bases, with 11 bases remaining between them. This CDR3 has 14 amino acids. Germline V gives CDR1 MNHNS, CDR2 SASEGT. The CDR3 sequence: CASSEARRVDEQYF. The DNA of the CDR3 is TGTGCCAGCAGTGAAGCTCGACGGGTAGACGAGCAGTACTTC.

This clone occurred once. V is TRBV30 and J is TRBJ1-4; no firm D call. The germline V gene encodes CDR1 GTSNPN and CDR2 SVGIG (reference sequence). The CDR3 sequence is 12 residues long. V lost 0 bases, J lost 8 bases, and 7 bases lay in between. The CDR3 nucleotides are TGTGCCTGGAGTGTACGAGGGGAAAAACTGTTTTTT. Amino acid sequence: CAWSVRGEKLFF.

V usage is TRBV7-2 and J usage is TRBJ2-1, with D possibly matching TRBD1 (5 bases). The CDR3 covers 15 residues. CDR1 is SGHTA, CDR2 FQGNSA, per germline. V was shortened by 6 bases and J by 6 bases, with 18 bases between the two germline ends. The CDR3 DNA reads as TGTGCCAGCAGATTGGACCCTCAGGGTATCAATGAGCAGTTCTTC. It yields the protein CASRLDPQGINEQFF.

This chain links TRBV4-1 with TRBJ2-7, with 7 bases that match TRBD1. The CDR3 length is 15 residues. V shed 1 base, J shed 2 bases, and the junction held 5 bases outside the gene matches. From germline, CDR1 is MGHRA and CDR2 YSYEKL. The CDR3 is CASSQVGQVTYEQYF. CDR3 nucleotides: TGCGCCAGCAGCCAAGTTGGACAGGTAACCTACGAGCAGTACTTC.

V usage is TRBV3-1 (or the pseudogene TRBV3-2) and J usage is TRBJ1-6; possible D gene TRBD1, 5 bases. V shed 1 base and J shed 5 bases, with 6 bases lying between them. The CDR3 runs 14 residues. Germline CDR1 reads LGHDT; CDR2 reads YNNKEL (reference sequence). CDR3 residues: CASSQVTDNSPLHF. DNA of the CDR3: TGTGCCAGCAGCCAAGTGACAGATAATTCACCCCTCCACTTT.

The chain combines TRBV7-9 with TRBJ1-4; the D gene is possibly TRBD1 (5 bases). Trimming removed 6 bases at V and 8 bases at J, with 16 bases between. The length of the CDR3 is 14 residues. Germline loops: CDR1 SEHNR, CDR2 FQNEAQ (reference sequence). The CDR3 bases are TGTGCCAGCAGTTCCCAAGGGGAACGGGAAAAACTGTTTTTT. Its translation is CASSSQGEREKLFF.

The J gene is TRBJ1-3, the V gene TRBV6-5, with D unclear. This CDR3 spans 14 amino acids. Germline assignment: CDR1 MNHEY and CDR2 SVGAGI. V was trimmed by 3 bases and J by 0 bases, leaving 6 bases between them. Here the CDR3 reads CASSYSFSGNTIYF. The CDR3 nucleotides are TGTGCCAGCAGTTATTCGTTCTCTGGAAACACCATATATTTT.

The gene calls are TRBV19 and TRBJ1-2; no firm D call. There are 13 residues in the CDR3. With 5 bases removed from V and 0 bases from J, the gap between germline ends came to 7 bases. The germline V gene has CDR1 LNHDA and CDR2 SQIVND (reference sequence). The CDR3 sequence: CASSPTTNYGYTF. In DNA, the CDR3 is TGTGCCAGTAGTCCGACAACTAACTATGGCTACACCTTC.

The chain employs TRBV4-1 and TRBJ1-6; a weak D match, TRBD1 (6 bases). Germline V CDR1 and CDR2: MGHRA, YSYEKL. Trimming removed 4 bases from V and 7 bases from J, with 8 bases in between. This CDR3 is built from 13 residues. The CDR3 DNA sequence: TGCGCCAGCAGCCGGACAGAAAATTCACCCCTCCACTTT. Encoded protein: CASSRTENSPLHF.

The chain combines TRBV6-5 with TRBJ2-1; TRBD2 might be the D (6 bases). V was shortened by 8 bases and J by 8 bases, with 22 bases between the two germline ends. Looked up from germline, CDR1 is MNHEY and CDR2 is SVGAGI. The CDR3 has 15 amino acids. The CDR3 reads CASGPGAGWMDEQFF. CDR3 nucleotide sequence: TGTGCCAGCGGGCCGGGAGCAGGGTGGATGGATGAGCAGTTCTTC.

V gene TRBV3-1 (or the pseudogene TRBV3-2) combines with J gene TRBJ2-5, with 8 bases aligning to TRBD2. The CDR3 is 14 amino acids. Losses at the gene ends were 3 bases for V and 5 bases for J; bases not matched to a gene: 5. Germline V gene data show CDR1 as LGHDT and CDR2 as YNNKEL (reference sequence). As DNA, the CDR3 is TGTGCCAGCAGCCATGCGGGGGGATTGGAGACCCAGTACTTC. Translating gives CASSHAGGLETQYF.

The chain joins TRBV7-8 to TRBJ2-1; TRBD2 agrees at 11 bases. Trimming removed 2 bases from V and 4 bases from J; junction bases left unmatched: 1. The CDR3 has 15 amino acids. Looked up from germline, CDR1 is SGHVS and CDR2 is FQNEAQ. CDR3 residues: CASSLLAGGYNEQFF. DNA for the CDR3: TGTGCCAGCAGCTTATTAGCGGGGGGGTACAATGAGCAGTTCTTC. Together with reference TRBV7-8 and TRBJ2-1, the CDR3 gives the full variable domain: GAGVSQSPRYKVAKRGQDVALRCDPISGHVSLFWYQQALGQGPEFLTYFQNEAQLDKSGLPSDRFFAERPEGSVSTLKIQRTQQEDSAVYLCASSLLAGGYNEQFFGPGTRLTVL.

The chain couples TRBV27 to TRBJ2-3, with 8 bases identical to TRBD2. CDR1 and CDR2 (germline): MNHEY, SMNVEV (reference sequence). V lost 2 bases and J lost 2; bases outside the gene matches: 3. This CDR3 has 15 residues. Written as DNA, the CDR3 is TGTGCCAGCAGTTTAGCGGGGGGCGCCACAGATACGCAGTATTTT. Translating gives CASSLAGGATDTQYF.

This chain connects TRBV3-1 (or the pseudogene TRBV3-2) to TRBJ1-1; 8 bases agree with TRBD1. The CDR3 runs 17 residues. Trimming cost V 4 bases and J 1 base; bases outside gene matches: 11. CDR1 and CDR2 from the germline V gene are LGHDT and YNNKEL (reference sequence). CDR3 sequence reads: CASSPFPGGLGNTEAFF. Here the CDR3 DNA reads TGTGCCAGCAGCCCGTTTCCAGGGGGCCTTGGGAACACTGAAGCTTTCTTT.

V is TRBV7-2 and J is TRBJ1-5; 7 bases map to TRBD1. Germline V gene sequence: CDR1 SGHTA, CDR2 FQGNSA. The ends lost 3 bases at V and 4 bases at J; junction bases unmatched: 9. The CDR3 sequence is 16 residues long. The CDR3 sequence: CASSFYTGQSNQPQHF. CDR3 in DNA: TGTGCCAGCAGCTTTTATACGGGACAGTCGAATCAGCCCCAGCATTTT.

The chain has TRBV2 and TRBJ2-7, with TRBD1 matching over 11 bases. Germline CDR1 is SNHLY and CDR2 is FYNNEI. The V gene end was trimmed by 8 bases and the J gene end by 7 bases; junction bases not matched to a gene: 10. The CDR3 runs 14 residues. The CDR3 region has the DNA TGTGCCAGCCGTAGGGACAGGGGGATCGAAGAGCAGTACTTC. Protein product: CASRRDRGIEEQYF.

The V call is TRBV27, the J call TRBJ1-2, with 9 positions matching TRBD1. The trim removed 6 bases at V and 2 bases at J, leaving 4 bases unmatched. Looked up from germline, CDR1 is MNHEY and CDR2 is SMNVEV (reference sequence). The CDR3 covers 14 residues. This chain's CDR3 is CASRRTGENYGYTF. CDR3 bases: TGTGCCAGCAGGAGGACAGGGGAAAACTATGGCTACACCTTC.

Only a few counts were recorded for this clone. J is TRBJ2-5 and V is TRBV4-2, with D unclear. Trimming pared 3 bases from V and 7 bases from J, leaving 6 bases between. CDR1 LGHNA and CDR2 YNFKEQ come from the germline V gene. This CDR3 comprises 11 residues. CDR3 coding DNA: TGTGCCAGCAGCCACGCCGGGACCCAGTACTTC. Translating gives CASSHAGTQYF.

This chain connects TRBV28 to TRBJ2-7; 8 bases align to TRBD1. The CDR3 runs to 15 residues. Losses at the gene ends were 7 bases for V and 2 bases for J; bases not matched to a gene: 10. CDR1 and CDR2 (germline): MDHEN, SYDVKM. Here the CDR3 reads CASTPLRQGTYEQYF. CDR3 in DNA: TGTGCCAGCACCCCCCTCCGACAGGGGACCTACGAGCAGTACTTC. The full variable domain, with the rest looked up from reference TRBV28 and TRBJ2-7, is DVKVTQSSRYLVKRTGEKVFLECVQDMDHENMFWYRQDPGLGLRLIYFSYDVKMKEKGDIPEGYSVSREKKERFSLILESASTNQTSMYLCASTPLRQGTYEQYFGPGTRLTVT.

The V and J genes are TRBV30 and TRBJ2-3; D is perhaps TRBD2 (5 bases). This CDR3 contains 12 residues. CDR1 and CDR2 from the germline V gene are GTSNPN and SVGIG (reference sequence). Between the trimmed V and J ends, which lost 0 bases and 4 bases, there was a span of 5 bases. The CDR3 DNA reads TGTGCCTGGAGTGTACTAGCAGATACGCAGTATTTT. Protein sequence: CAWSVLADTQYF.

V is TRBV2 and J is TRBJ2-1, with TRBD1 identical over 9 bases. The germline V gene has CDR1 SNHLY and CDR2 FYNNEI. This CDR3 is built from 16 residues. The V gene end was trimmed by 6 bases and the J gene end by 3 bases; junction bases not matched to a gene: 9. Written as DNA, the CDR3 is TGTGCCAGCAGCAACGACAGGGGGATCTTCTACAATGAGCAGTTCTTC. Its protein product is CASSNDRGIFYNEQFF.

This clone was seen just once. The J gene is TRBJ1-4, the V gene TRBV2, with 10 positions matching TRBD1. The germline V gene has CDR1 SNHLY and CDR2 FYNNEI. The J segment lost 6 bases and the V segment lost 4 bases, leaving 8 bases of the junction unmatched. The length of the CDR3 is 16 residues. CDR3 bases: TGTGCCAGCAGTGTACCGGGACAGGGGAGGGATGAAAAACTGTTTTTT. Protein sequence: CASSVPGQGRDEKLFF.

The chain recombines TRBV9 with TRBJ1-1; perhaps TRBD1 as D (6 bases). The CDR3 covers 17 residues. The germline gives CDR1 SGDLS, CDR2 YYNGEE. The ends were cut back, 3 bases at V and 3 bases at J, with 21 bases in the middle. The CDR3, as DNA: TGTGCCAGCAGCGGCGGACCGAAAAACAGGGTGTACACTGAAGCTTTCTTT. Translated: CASSGGPKNRVYTEAFF.

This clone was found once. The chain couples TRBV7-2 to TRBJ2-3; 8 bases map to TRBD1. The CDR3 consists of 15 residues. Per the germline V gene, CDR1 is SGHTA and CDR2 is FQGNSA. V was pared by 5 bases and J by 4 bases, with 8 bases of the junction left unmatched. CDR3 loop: CASSGWDRFSDTQYF. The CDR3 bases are TGTGCCAGCAGCGGATGGGACAGGTTCTCAGATACGCAGTATTTT.